This paragraph reports one T cell receptor (beta chain). The sample comes from a study of blood T cell repertoires in COVID-19. About the study: Samples came from the United States, Italy and Spain, spanning acute and convalescent COVID-19. Sample material is recorded as cDNA or gDNA derived from T cells, B-cell-depleted T cells, or PBMCs.

Per the original data handling: It was from reference gene primer amplification that nucleated cell counts were estimated. Method: immunoSEQ multiplex PCR; TCRdb's copy keeps in-frame clones and lacks some. The V and J calls and the clone size are those of that table, but D and trimming were determined from the DNA. This sample has just over 95,000 clones, with around 81% found just once. The CDR3 is 16 amino acids. V lost 3 bases, J lost 2 bases, and 8 bases stayed unmatched. CDR1 and CDR2 (germline): LNHDA, SQIVND (reference sequence). Material: peripheral blood. This receptor was taken from a man in his 60s with acute or convalescent COVID-19. This chain uses TRBV19 with TRBJ2-7, with TRBD1 matching 9 bases. The CDR3 is CASSIRPGQGTYEQYF. The CDR3 region has the DNA TGTGCCAGTAGTATTCGACCGGGACAGGGAACCTACGAGCAGTACTTC.